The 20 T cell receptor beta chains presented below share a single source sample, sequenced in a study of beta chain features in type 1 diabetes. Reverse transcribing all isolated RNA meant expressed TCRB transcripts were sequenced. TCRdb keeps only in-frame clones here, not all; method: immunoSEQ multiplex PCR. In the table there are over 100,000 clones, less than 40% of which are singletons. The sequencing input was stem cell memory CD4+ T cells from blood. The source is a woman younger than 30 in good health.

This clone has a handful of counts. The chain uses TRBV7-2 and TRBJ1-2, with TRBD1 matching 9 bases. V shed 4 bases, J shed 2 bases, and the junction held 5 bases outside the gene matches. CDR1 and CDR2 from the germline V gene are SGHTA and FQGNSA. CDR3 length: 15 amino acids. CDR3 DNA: TGTGCCAGCAGCTCTAACAGGGGGCAGAACTATGGCTACACCTTC. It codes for CASSSNRGQNYGYTF.

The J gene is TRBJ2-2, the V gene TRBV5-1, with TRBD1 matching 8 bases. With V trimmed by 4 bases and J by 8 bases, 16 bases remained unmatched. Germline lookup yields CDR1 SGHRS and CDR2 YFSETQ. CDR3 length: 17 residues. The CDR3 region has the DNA TGCGCCAGCAGCAGAGGACAGGGCACCCTCAATGCTGGGGAGCTGTTTTTT. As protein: CASSRGQGTLNAGELFF.

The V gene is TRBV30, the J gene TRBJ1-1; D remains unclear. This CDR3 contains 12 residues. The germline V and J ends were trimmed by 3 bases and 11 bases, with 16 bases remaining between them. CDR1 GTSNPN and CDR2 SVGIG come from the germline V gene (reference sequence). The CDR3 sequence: CAWSTRPRRAFF. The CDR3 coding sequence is TGTGCCTGGAGCACCAGACCTCGGAGGGCTTTCTTT.

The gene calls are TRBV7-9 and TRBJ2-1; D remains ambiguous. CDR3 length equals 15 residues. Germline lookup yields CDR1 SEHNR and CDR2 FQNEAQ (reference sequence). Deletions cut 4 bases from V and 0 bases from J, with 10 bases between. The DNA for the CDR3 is TGTGCCAGCAGCTCAGATCCCTTCTCCTACAATGAGCAGTTCTTC. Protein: CASSSDPFSYNEQFF.

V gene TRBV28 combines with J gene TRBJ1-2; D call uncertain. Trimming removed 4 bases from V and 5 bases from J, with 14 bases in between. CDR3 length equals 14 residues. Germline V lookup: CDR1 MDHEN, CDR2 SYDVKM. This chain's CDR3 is CASSSPRGGYGYTF. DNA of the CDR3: TGTGCCAGCAGTTCCCCCCGGGGAGGATATGGCTACACCTTC.

DNA of the CDR3: TGCAGTGCTAACAACAGGGGCGGCTACACCTTC. This translates into CSANNRGGYTF. The chain is built from TRBV20-1 and TRBJ1-2, with 7 bases lining up with TRBD1. This CDR3 has 11 amino acids. Unmatched junction bases numbered 4, after V lost 4 bases and J lost 8 bases. Looked up from germline, CDR1 is DFQATT and CDR2 is SNEGSKA (reference sequence).

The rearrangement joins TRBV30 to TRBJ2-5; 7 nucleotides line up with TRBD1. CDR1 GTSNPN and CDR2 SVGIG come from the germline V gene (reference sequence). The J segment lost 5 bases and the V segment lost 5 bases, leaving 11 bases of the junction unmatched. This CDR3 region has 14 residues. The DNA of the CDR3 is TGTGCCTGGCCCCCTATGTTCAGGGGGGAGACCCAGTACTTC. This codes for CAWPPMFRGETQYF. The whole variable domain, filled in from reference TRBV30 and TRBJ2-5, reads SQTIHQWPATLVQPVGSPLSLECTVEGTSNPNLYWYRQAAGRGLQLLFYSVGIGQISSEVPQNLSASRPQDRQFILSSKKLLLSDSGFYLCAWPPMFRGETQYFGPGTRLLVL.

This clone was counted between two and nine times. The CDR3 coding sequence is TGTGCCAGCAGCCCGACGGTTCCTAGCGGGATTATCACAGATACGCAGTATTTT. It is translated as CASSPTVPSGIITDTQYF. The J gene is TRBJ2-3, the V gene TRBV28, with 9 positions matching TRBD2. Germline CDR1 and CDR2: MDHEN and SYDVKM. The V and J ends lost 6 bases and 2 bases, in that order; junction bases with no gene match: 15. The CDR3 is 18 residues long.

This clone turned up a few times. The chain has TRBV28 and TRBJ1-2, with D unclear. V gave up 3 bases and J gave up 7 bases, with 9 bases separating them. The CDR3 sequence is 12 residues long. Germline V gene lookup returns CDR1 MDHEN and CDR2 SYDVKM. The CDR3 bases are TGTGCCAGCAGTTTCCCCCAATCTGGCTACACCTTC. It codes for CASSFPQSGYTF.

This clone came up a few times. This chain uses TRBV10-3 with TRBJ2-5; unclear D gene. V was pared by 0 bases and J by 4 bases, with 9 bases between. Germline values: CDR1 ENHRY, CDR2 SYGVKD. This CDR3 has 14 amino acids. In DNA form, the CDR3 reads TGTGCCATCAGTGAGTCGATGCGGTCAGAGACCCAGTACTTC. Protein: CAISESMRSETQYF.

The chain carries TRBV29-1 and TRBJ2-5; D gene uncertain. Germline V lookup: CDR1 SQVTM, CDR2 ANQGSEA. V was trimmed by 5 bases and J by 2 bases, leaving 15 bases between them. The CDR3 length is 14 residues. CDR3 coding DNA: TGCAGCGTTTCGAGCCTCCCCGAACAAGAGACCCAGTACTTC. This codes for CSVSSLPEQETQYF.

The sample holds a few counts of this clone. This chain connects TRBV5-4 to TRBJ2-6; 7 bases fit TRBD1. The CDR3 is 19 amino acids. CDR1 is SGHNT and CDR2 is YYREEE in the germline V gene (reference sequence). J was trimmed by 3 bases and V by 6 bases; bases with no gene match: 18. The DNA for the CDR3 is TGTGCCAGCACCCCCTCCAGGGACAGCCGAGCATTTGGGGCCAACGTCCTGACTTTC. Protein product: CASTPSRDSRAFGANVLTF.

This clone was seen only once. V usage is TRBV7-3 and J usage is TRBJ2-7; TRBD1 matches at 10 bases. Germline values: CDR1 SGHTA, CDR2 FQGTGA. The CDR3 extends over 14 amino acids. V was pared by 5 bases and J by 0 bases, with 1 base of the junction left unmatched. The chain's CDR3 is CASSRTGGSYEQYF. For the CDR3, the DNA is TGTGCCAGCAGCCGGACAGGGGGCTCCTACGAGCAGTACTTC.

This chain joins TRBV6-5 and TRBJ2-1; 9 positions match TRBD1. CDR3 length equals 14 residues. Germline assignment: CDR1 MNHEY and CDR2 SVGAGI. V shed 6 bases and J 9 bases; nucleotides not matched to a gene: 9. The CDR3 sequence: CASRLTGGLSEQFF. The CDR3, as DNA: TGTGCCAGCAGACTCACAGGGGGCTTAAGTGAGCAGTTCTTC.

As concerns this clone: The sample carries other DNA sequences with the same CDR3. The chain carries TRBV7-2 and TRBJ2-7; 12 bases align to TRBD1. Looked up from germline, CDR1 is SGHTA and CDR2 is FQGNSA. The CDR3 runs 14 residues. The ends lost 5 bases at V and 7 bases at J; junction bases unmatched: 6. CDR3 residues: CASSLGQGAYEQYF. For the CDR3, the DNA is TGTGCCAGCAGCCTGGGACAGGGGGCTTATGAGCAGTACTTC.

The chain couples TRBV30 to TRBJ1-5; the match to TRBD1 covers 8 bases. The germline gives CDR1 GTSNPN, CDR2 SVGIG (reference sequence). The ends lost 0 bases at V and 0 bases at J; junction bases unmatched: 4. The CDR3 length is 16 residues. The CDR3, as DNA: TGTGCCTGGAGTGTCGGGACAGGCTATAGCAATCAGCCCCAGCATTTT. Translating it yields CAWSVGTGYSNQPQHF.

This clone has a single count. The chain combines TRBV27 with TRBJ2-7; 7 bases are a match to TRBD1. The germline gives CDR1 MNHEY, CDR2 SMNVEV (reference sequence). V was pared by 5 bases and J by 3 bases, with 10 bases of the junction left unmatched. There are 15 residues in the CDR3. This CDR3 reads CASSPTDRLYYEQYF. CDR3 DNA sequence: TGTGCCAGCAGTCCCACGGACAGGCTTTACTACGAGCAGTACTTC.

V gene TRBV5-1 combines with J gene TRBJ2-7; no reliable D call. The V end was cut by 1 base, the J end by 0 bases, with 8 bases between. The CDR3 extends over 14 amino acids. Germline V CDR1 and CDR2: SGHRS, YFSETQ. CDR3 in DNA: TGCGCCAGCAGCTTGAGCGTCCCCTCCTACGAGCAGTACTTC. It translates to CASSLSVPSYEQYF.

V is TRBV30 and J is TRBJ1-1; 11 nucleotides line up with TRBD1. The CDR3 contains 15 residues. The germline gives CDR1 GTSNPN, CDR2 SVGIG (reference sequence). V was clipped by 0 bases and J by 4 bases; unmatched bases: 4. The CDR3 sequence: CAWSVRGTGGTEAFF. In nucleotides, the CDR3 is TGTGCCTGGAGTGTACGAGGGACAGGGGGCACTGAAGCTTTCTTT.

CDR3: CASGGSSTDTQYF. For the CDR3, the DNA is TGTGCCAGTGGCGGGAGTAGCACAGATACGCAGTATTTT. The chain has TRBV19 and TRBJ2-3; 7 nucleotides align to TRBD2. The CDR3 covers 13 residues. The trim removed 8 bases at V and 0 bases at J, leaving 2 bases unmatched. Germline-derived CDR1 and CDR2 are LNHDA and SQIVND (reference sequence).